The 23 T cell receptor beta chains presented below share a single source sample, sequenced in a study of T cell responses to AZD1222 COVID-19 vaccine. The method was immunoSEQ multiplex PCR; TCRdb's version includes in-frame clones alone and lacks a portion of them. The data show about 97,000 clones, about nine tenths seen once. The source material was peripheral blood, sampled on day 0 of AZD1222 vaccination. The receptors shown here come from an adult in good health.

V gene TRBV12-3 or TRBV12-4 combines with J gene TRBJ1-2; D gene ambiguous. V was pared by 3 bases and J by 8 bases, with 13 bases between. This CDR3 is 13 amino acids long. DNA for the CDR3: TGTGCCAGCAGTTTCGAACCATCACTCGGCTACACCTTC. Translation gives CASSFEPSLGYTF.

The chain combines TRBV12-2 with TRBJ1-2; the table's D call TRBD1 went unverified against the DNA. TRBV12-2 is flagged as a pseudogene. The length of the CDR3 is 15 residues. Here the CDR3 reads CASRSDTQVPHGYTF. CDR3 nucleotides: TGTGCAAGTCGCTCGGACACGCAGGTTCCCCACGGCTACACCTTC.

The genes are TRBV7-9 and TRBJ1-1; D may be TRBD1 (6 bases). This CDR3 has 14 amino acids. Germline V gene lookup returns CDR1 SEHNR and CDR2 FQNEAQ (reference sequence). Deletions cut 7 bases from V and 2 bases from J, with 14 bases between. The CDR3 here is CASTFGGTNTEAFF. DNA for the CDR3: TGTGCCAGCACCTTCGGGGGGACAAACACTGAAGCTTTCTTT.

The chain is built from TRBV19 and TRBJ1-2, with 9 bases lining up with TRBD1. V shed 7 bases and J 1 base; nucleotides not matched to a gene: 10. This CDR3 comprises 16 residues. The V gene's germline CDR1 is LNHDA and CDR2 SQIVND (reference sequence). CDR3 DNA: TGTGCCAGTACTCAGGGTCGGACAGGGGATAACTATGGCTACACCTTC. Translation: CASTQGRTGDNYGYTF.

The rearrangement joins TRBV28 to TRBJ1-5; D call uncertain. The CDR3 totals 13 residues. V lost 3 bases, J lost 6 bases, and 9 bases lay in between. Looked up from germline, CDR1 is MDHEN and CDR2 is SYDVKM. CDR3 sequence (DNA): TGTGCCAGCAGTTTCGTAGGAGGTCAGCCCCAGCATTTT. Encoded protein: CASSFVGGQPQHF.

The CDR3 region has the DNA TGTGCCAGCAGTCGACAGGGTATTGGTGAAGCTTTCTTT. As protein: CASSRQGIGEAFF. This chain uses TRBV6-5 with TRBJ1-1, with 7 bases matching TRBD1. The germline CDR1 and CDR2 sequences are MNHEY and SVGAGI. J lost 7 bases, V lost 5 bases, and 7 bases had no gene match. This CDR3 region has 13 residues.

The chain uses TRBV2 and TRBJ1-3; tentative D call: TRBD1 (6 bases). CDR1 is SNHLY, CDR2 FYNNEI, per germline. The CDR3 sequence is 15 residues long. V was trimmed by 1 base and J by 1 base, leaving 8 bases between them. The CDR3: CASSEEGGSGNTIYF. In DNA form, the CDR3 reads TGTGCCAGCAGTGAAGAGGGGGGTTCTGGAAACACCATATATTTT.

The chain employs TRBV2 and TRBJ1-2; D call uncertain. Trimming cost V 7 bases and J 0 bases, with 3 bases left between them. The CDR3 has 11 amino acids. Germline V lookup: CDR1 SNHLY, CDR2 FYNNEI. The CDR3 protein is CASNPNYGYTF. The CDR3, as DNA: TGTGCCAGCAACCCTAACTATGGCTACACCTTC.

The CDR3 DNA follows: TGCGCCAGCAGCCCAGGAACAGGGTTGAAGCCCCAGCATTTT. Residues: CASSPGTGLKPQHF. The V and J genes are TRBV5-1 and TRBJ1-5, with D possibly being TRBD1 (6 bases). The CDR3 contains 14 residues. V lost 4 bases and J lost 8, with 16 bases in between. Germline CDR1 and CDR2: SGHRS and YFSETQ.

The chain joins TRBV4-2 to TRBJ1-6; D is uncertain. This CDR3 has 18 amino acids. V lost 0 bases and J 0 bases, leaving 12 bases between the germline ends. From germline, CDR1 is LGHNA and CDR2 YNFKEQ. The chain's CDR3 is CASSQDASSSSYNSPLHF. Here the CDR3 DNA reads TGTGCCAGCAGCCAAGATGCGTCTTCCAGCTCCTATAATTCACCCCTCCACTTT.

This sequence joins TRBV5-1 and TRBJ1-2; 7 bases agree with TRBD1. CDR1 is SGHRS and CDR2 is YFSETQ in the germline V gene. The length of the CDR3 is 15 residues. The trim removed 0 bases at V and 7 bases at J, leaving 9 bases unmatched. The chain's CDR3 is CASSLDTGEDGGYTF. The CDR3 nucleotides are TGCGCCAGCAGCTTGGACACAGGGGAGGACGGTGGCTACACCTTC.

The V and J genes are TRBV18 and TRBJ1-3; a possible D gene is TRBD1 (6 bases). The CDR3 extends over 16 amino acids. With 6 bases removed from V and 0 bases from J, the gap between germline ends came to 15 bases. Per germline, CDR1 KGHSH and CDR2 LQKENI. The CDR3: CASSLLKDSSGNTIYF. The CDR3 DNA is TGTGCCAGCTCGCTCCTCAAGGACAGCTCTGGAAACACCATATATTTT. Full variable domain (remainder filled in from reference TRBV18 and TRBJ1-3): NAGVMQNPRHLVRRRGQEARLRCSPMKGHSHVYWYRQLPEEGLKFMVYLQKENIIDESGMPKERFSAEFPKEGPSILRIQQVVRGDSAAYFCASSLLKDSSGNTIYFGEGSWLTVV.

V gene TRBV2 combines with J gene TRBJ1-2, with D hard to call. Germline V lookup: CDR1 SNHLY, CDR2 FYNNEI. Trimming took 10 bases from V and 8 from J, leaving 17 bases between them. CDR3 length equals 12 residues. The chain's CDR3 is CATHRTRAGYTF. CDR3 nucleotides: TGTGCCACCCACAGAACCCGGGCGGGCTACACCTTC.

CDR3 in amino acids: CSVPGQGGLGTEAFF. The CDR3 nucleotides read TGCAGCGTGCCGGGACAGGGAGGGTTGGGCACTGAAGCTTTCTTT. This rearrangement joins TRBV29-1 to TRBJ1-1; 9 bases agree with TRBD1. The length of the CDR3 is 15 residues. The junction had 12 bases not matched to a gene; V was cut back by 6 bases and J by 4 bases. Germline CDR1 and CDR2: SQVTM and ANQGSEA.

V gene TRBV6-5 combines with J gene TRBJ1-1; 7 bases are a match to TRBD1. The germline V gene has CDR1 MNHEY and CDR2 SVGAGI. This CDR3 has 14 amino acids. The trim removed 5 bases at V and 4 bases at J, leaving 7 bases unmatched. This chain's CDR3 is CASSPNRGATEAFF. In nucleotides, the CDR3 is TGTGCCAGCAGTCCCAACAGGGGCGCCACTGAAGCTTTCTTT.

This clone was counted once. The rearrangement uses TRBV19 and TRBJ2-2; no clear D. This CDR3 is built from 13 residues. Germline CDR1 reads LNHDA; CDR2 reads SQIVND (reference sequence). The ends were cut back, 1 base at V and 6 bases at J, with 6 bases in the middle. For the CDR3, the DNA is TGTGCCAGTAGTATAGCTAGGTCCGGGGAGCTGTTTTTT. This translates into CASSIARSGELFF.

This rearrangement joins TRBV4-2 to TRBJ1-4, with a weak D call TRBD1 (6 bases). Germline values: CDR1 LGHNA, CDR2 YNFKEQ. The V end was cut by 0 bases, the J end by 5 bases, with 13 bases between. This CDR3 is 16 amino acids long. CDR3 region: CASSQDSGQGNEKLFF. The CDR3 nucleotides are TGTGCCAGCAGCCAAGATTCGGGACAAGGGAATGAAAAACTGTTTTTT.

This clone has a single count. The chain recombines TRBV20-1 with TRBJ2-7, with TRBD2 matching 7 bases. The length of the CDR3 is 13 residues. The junction had 5 bases not matched to a gene; V was cut back by 3 bases and J by 3 bases. The germline V gene encodes CDR1 DFQATT and CDR2 SNEGSKA (reference sequence). The CDR3 region is CSASLLAYYEQYF. The CDR3 coding sequence is TGCAGTGCTAGTTTACTAGCGTACTACGAGCAGTACTTC.

The CDR3 DNA is TGCGCCAGCAGCTTGGTGGTAGGGAATGGGAACGAGCAGTACTTC. Translating gives CASSLVVGNGNEQYF. The V and J genes are TRBV5-1 and TRBJ2-7; D call uncertain. The CDR3 sequence is 15 residues long. CDR1 is SGHRS, CDR2 YFSETQ, per germline. V was trimmed by 0 bases and J by 5 bases, leaving 15 bases between them.

This rearrangement joins TRBV5-1 to TRBJ1-2; 10 nucleotides match TRBD1. Trimming took 4 bases from V and 5 from J; bases not matched to a gene: 8. The CDR3 covers 15 residues. Germline V gene data show CDR1 as SGHRS and CDR2 as YFSETQ. DNA of the CDR3: TGCGCCAGCAGCCCGGGACAGGGGCTACGTTATGGCTACACCTTC. It translates to CASSPGQGLRYGYTF.

The rearrangement links TRBV28 to TRBJ2-1; possibly TRBD1 or TRBD2 for D (5 bases each). Between the trimmed V and J ends, which lost 0 bases and 2 bases, there was a span of 8 bases. This CDR3 region has 15 residues. Germline values: CDR1 MDHEN, CDR2 SYDVKM. The CDR3 region is CASSLWGVPYNEQFF. The CDR3, as DNA: TGTGCCAGCAGTTTATGGGGGGTACCCTACAATGAGCAGTTCTTC.

The chain couples TRBV5-4 to TRBJ1-6; no clear D. Germline V CDR1 and CDR2: SGHNT, YYREEE (reference sequence). The CDR3 totals 16 residues. Trimming took 0 bases from V and 7 from J, leaving 14 bases between them. CDR3: CASSLEPGLKNSPLHF. The CDR3 DNA is TGTGCCAGCAGCTTGGAGCCGGGCCTAAAAAATTCACCCCTCCACTTT.

The chain recombines TRBV2 with TRBJ2-1; 9 bases are a match to TRBD1. CDR3 length equals 15 residues. Germline lookup yields CDR1 SNHLY and CDR2 FYNNEI. After removal of 9 bases from V and 0 bases from J, the junction contained 6 bases not matched to a gene. The CDR3 DNA reads TGTGCCAGTACAGGGGGCCCGAGCTCCTACAATGAGCAGTTCTTC. Protein sequence: CASTGGPSSYNEQFF.